Following are 6 T cell receptor beta chains from one sample sequenced in a study of T-cell memory formation after mild COVID-19. MiXCR, applied by TCRdb to the 5' RACE reads, yields one record per CDR3 protein. The sample shows 250,000 to 300,000 distinct CDR3 sequences, roughly 16% of them seen only once. The material sequenced was PBMCs or a T cell subset sorted from them (not recorded which). These receptors all stem from a man between 18 and 35 years old who had mild COVID-19 (a few samples of this study predate the infection). Cell type and time point are not known.

The chain is built from TRBV6-6 and TRBJ1-2; possibly TRBD1 for D (6 bases). Between the trimmed V and J ends, which lost 5 bases and 3 bases, there was a span of 13 bases. Germline V lookup: CDR1 MNHNY, CDR2 SVGAGI (reference sequence). The CDR3 spans 14 residues. This CDR3 reads CASSSAGAHYGYTF. The CDR3 nucleotides are TGTGCCAGCAGTAGCGCAGGGGCTCACTATGGCTACACCTTC.

This clonotype was seen a handful of times. V usage is TRBV4-3 and J usage is TRBJ2-7; perhaps TRBD2 as D (6 bases). This CDR3 comprises 15 residues. The germline V gene has CDR1 LGHNA and CDR2 YSLEER. Trimming stripped 4 bases from V and 3 bases from J, with 16 bases between. CDR3: CASSPGEAIGYEQYF. For the CDR3, the DNA is TGCGCCAGCAGCCCTGGGGAGGCTATCGGCTACGAGCAGTACTTC.

The gene calls are TRBV15 and TRBJ1-4, with D maybe TRBD1 (5 bases). The germline CDR1 and CDR2 sequences are LNHNV and YYDKDF (reference sequence). The CDR3 extends over 14 amino acids. V lost 5 bases to trimming and J lost 6 bases, with 13 bases between them. CDR3 in amino acids: CATSRRGNDEKLFF. The CDR3 nucleotides are TGTGCCACCAGCCGCCGGGGGAACGATGAAAAACTGTTTTTT.

This clonotype turned up a few times. The chain recombines TRBV6-6 with TRBJ1-2; no definite D call. This CDR3 spans 12 amino acids. Trimming stripped 2 bases from V and 4 bases from J, with 5 bases between. CDR1 is MNHNY and CDR2 is SVGAGI in the germline V gene (reference sequence). CDR3: CASSYTAYGYTF. The CDR3 coding sequence is TGTGCCAGCAGTTACACTGCCTATGGCTACACCTTC.

The chain recombines TRBV11-2 with TRBJ2-7, with unresolved D. CDR3 size: 15 residues. CDR1 and CDR2 (germline): SGHAT, FQNNGV. V shed 1 base and J shed 1 base, with 11 bases lying between them. The CDR3 DNA reads as TGTGCCAGCAGCTTAGGAGGCTGGGGTTCCTACGAGCAGTACGTC. Its translation is CASSLGGWGSYEQYV.

This clonotype has just a few counts. This chain uses TRBV28 with TRBJ2-3, with 8 bases fitting TRBD1. V trimming: 4 bases; J trimming: 6 bases; junction bases outside the gene matches: 9. The CDR3 runs to 15 residues. Germline V gives CDR1 MDHEN, CDR2 SYDVKM. In DNA, the CDR3 is TGTGCCAGCAGTTCCTGGGGACAGGAGGGGGATACGCAGTATTTT. Translated, it gives CASSSWGQEGDTQYF.